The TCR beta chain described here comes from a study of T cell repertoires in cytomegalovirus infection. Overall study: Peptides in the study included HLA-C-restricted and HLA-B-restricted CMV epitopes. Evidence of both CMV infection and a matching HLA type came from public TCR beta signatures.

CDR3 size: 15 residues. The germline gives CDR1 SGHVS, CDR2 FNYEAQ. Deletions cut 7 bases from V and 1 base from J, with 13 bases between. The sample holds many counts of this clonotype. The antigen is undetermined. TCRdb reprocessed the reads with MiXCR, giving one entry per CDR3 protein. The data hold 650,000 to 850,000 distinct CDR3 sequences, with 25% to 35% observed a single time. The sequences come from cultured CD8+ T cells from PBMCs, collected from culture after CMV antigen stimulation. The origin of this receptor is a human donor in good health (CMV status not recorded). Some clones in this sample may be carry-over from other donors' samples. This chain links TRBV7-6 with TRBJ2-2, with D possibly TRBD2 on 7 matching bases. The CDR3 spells CASMGGAVNTGELFF. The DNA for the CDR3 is TGTGCCAGCATGGGGGGGGCGGTGAACACCGGGGAGCTGTTTTTT.